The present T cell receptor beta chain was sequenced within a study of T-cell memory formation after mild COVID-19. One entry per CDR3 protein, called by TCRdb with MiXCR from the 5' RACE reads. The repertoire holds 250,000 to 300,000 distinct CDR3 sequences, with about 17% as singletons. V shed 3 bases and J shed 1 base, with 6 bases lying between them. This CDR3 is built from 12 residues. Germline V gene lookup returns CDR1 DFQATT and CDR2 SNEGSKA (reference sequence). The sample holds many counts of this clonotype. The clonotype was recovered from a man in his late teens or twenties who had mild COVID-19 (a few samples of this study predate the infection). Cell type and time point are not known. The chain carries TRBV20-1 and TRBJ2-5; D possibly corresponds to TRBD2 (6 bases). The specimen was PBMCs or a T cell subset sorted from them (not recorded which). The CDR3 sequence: CSASGGQETQYF. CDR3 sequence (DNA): TGCAGTGCTAGCGGGGGCCAAGAGACCCAGTACTTC.